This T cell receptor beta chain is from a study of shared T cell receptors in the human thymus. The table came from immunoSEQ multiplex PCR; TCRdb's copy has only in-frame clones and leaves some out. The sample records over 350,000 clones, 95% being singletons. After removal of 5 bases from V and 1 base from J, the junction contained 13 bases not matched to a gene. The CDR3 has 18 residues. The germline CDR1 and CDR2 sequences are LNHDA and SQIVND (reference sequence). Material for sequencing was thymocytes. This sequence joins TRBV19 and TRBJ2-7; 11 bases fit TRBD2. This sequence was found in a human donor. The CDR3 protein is CASSPRAPLAGESYEQYF. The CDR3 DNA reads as TGTGCCAGTAGTCCCCGGGCCCCACTAGCGGGAGAGTCCTACGAGCAGTACTTC.